This T cell receptor (beta chain) was found in a study of cytomegalovirus exposure and HLA in healthy donors. On the study more broadly: Inside one of the first data releases sat tens of millions of unique TCRs taken from HLA-typed donors.

Overall study results and limits: In a later analysis, a missense DCLRE1C variant was linked to TCR beta V- and J-gene trimming.

This clone was observed a handful of times. The antigen remains unidentified. The germline gives CDR1 MNHEY, CDR2 SMNVEV (reference sequence). This CDR3 has 15 residues. Trimming stripped 3 bases from V and 0 bases from J, with 9 bases between. PCR amplification relied on 60 Vbeta primers (plus 13 Jbeta primers). Here immunoSEQ multiplex PCR was the method, and the copy in TCRdb shows in-frame clones only, minus some. The repertoire consists of roughly 120,000 clones, with 55% to 65% occurring once and the leading ten covering roughly 10%. The chain couples TRBV27 to TRBJ2-1; D is uncertain. The source of this sequence is a woman aged 40 to 55 in good health and CMV-seropositive. The sequenced sample was PBMCs. CDR3 region: CASSFSRFSYNEQFF. The CDR3 DNA reads as TGTGCCAGCAGTTTCAGCAGGTTCTCCTACAATGAGCAGTTCTTC.